The present T cell receptor beta chain was sequenced within a study of blood T cells in healthy people across ages. Study-level findings and limits: Correlation between TCR beta diversity and naive T cell percentage was strong. In long-lived donors, naive CD4+ cell counts and diversity exceeded those of aged donors. Any changes in expanded clonotypes were possibly confounded, as donor CMV status remained unknown.

A note on this clonotype: Antigen: not known.

A sample-barcoded 5' primer and a J-beta primer mix were used in a second PCR of about 7 to 12 cycles. Each cDNA molecule carried a tag from a template-switch adaptor that contained 12 random nucleotides. TCRdb fed the 5' RACE reads into MiXCR, producing one record per CDR3 protein. The top ten clones hold around 2.1% of a sample with about 1.8 million distinct CDR3 sequences, about 50% of them seen once. This clonotype was sampled from a woman aged 40 to 55 in good health. Sequencing was performed on blood.

The CDR3 loop is CASSLPPTPSDYTF. The CDR3 region has the DNA TGTGCCAGCAGTCTGCCCCCTACCCCCTCCGACTACACCTTC. This chain joins TRBV12-3 or TRBV12-4 and TRBJ1-2; D remains ambiguous. V lost 5 bases and J lost 10, with 20 bases in between. The CDR3 has 14 amino acids.